These T cell receptor beta chains were read from a single sample in a study of OX40 agonist ivuxolimab in advanced cancers. Profiling relied on immunoSEQ multiplex PCR, and the TCRdb table lists in-frame clones only, not all of them. The sample consists of around 41,000 clones, about 88% of them appearing once. The sample here was CD4+ or CD8+ T cells sorted from blood, taken in a trial of the OX40 agonist ivuxolimab. These receptors came from an adult with an advanced solid tumor such as melanoma, head and neck, liver or kidney cancer. CDR3s include the opening cysteine and the closing phenylalanine or tryptophan. The D gene is left open where the match is weak.

TRBJ2-2 | - | TRBV10-1 | CASSGFTFGELFF
TRBJ1-2 | - | TRBV5-4 | CASSPGAGQDYGYTF
TRBJ1-1 | - | TRBV28 | CASSLWGESEAFF
TRBJ1-1 | TRBD1 | TRBV7-9 | CASSLEEQGGTEAFF
TRBJ1-3 | - | TRBV6-4 | CASSEDYGTGNTIYF
TRBJ1-2 | - | TRBV19 | CASSIDAGGPYNYGYTF
TRBJ2-7 | TRBD2 | TRBV7-6 | CASSLASGTVYEQYF
TRBJ2-5 | - | TRBV10-1 | CAKPFVTQETQYF
TRBJ2-7 | TRBD1 | TRBV6-4 | CASSFRGTGTGLYEQYF
TRBJ2-1 | TRBD2 | TRBV28 | CASSLWAGGPINEQFF
TRBJ2-7 | TRBD1 | TRBV19 | CASSTGTASYEQYF
TRBJ2-2 | - | TRBV7-9 | CASSSRTQNTGELFF
TRBJ2-3 | TRBD2 | TRBV7-9 | CASSPSSRETDTQYF
TRBJ1-5 | TRBD1 | TRBV19 | CASSLGDRDNQPQHF
TRBJ2-5 | - | TRBV29-1 | CSVGGISGDGETQYF
TRBJ2-5 | TRBD1 | TRBV4-2 | CASSQGPGQGQETQYF
TRBJ2-1 | TRBD2 | TRBV7-6 | CASSRRPGTGPGLAGDEQFF
TRBJ1-4 | - | TRBV27 | CASSLYATVPPEKLFF
TRBJ2-7 | TRBD2 | TRBV5-4 | CASSSAGANEQYF
TRBJ2-3 | - | TRBV19 | CASSIISTITDTQYF
TRBJ1-2 | - | TRBV19 | CASGNGNSYGYTF
TRBJ2-1 | - | TRBV21-1 | CASTLTGSSYNEQFF
TRBJ2-1 | - | TRBV2 | CASTEYNEQFF
TRBJ2-3 | - | TRBV27 | CASSFGVSTDTQYF
TRBJ1-5 | - | TRBV18 | CASTLSGQGGNQPQHF
TRBJ2-5 | TRBD1 | TRBV11-3 | CASSKEQGAMETQYF
TRBJ1-4 | - | TRBV4-1 | CASSQVGQINEKLFF
TRBJ2-1 | TRBD2 | TRBV6-1 | CASTSDSGMEFF
TRBJ2-1 | TRBD2 | TRBV7-6 | CASSPGLAGGSDEQFF
TRBJ2-7 | TRBD1 | TRBV27 | CASSLSGQGALDEQYF
TRBJ2-5 | - | TRBV5-1 | CASSLTPAQETQYF
TRBJ1-1 | - | TRBV9 | CASSAQGLDEAFF
TRBJ2-7 | - | TRBV9 | CASSVTTGFEQYF
TRBJ2-7 | - | TRBV5-8 | CASSFAGGYYEQYF
TRBJ1-1 | TRBD1 | TRBV5-1 | CASSHLRGQGRLNTEAFF
TRBJ2-1 | - | TRBV19 | CASRKRGYNEQFF
TRBJ1-5 | - | TRBV28 | CASSPPGPSNQPQHF
TRBJ2-3 | - | TRBV5-1 | CASSLASTSSTDTQYF
TRBJ2-3 | - | TRBV28 | CASSYPGATDTQYF
TRBJ2-7 | - | TRBV19 | CASNQRPSYEQYF
TRBJ2-3 | TRBD2 | TRBV10-1 | CASSLGLGRATDTQYF
TRBJ2-5 | - | TRBV7-2 | CASSLDSAQETQYF
TRBJ2-7 | - | TRBV18 | CASSPGYEQYF
TRBJ2-7 | - | TRBV6-1 | CASSEVRVSEQYF
TRBJ1-6 | TRBD1 | TRBV28 | CASRYLGTVYNSPLHF
TRBJ2-3 | - | TRBV5-1 | CASSSSTDTQYF
TRBJ2-2 | TRBD1 | TRBV6-4 | CASSDPHRGTGELFF
TRBJ2-6 | - | TRBV2 | CASTWDGHSGANVLTF
TRBJ2-1 | TRBD2 | TRBV9 | CASSVATSGVKNNEQFF
TRBJ2-5 | - | TRBV5-1 | CASSLTGARQETQYF
TRBJ1-2 | - | TRBV28 | CASSLGHGGYTF
TRBJ2-7 | - | TRBV28 | CASSFGTTTSPYEQYF
TRBJ1-5 | - | TRBV15 | CATSRDVGAGQPQHF
TRBJ2-7 | TRBD2 | TRBV19 | CASIRTSGSLQEQYF
TRBJ2-1 | TRBD2 | TRBV6-1 | CASSRRAGGDNEQFF
TRBJ1-3 | - | TRBV30 | CAWSVPSASGNTIYF
TRBJ2-7 | - | TRBV27 | CASSIRVGPREQYF